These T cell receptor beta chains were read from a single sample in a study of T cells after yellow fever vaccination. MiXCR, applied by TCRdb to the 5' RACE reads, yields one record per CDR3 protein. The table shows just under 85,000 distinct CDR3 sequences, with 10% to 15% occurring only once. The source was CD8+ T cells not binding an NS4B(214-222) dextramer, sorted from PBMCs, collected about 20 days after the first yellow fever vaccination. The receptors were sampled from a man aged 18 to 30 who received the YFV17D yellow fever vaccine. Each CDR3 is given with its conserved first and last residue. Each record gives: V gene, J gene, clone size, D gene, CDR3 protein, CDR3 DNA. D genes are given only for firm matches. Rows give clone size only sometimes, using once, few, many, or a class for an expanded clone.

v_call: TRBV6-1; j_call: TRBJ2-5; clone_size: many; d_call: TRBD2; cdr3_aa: CASTQLAGSRETQYF; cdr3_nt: TGTGCCAGCACCCAACTAGCGGGGTCAAGAGAGACCCAGTACTTC
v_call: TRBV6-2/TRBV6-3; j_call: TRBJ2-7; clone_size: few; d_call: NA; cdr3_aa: CASSSPTSSYEQYF; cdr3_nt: TGTGCCAGCAGTTCTCCGACTAGCTCCTACGAGCAGTACTTC
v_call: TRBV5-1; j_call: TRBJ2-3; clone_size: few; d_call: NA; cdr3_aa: CASSLSRNSDTQYF; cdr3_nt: TGCGCCAGCAGCTTGTCTAGGAACTCAGATACGCAGTATTTT
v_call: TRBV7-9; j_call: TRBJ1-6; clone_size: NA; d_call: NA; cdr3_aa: CASSLDSPNSPLHF; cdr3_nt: TGTGCCAGCAGCTTGGACAGTCCGAATTCACCCCTCCACTTT
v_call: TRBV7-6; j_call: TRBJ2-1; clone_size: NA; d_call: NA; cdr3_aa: CASSEWASYNEQFF; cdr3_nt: TGTGCCAGCTCGGAGTGGGCCTCCTACAATGAGCAGTTCTTC
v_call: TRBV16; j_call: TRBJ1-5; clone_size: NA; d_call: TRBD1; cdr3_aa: CASSRQGGQPQHF; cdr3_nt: TGTGCCAGCAGCCGACAGGGAGGTCAGCCCCAGCATTTT
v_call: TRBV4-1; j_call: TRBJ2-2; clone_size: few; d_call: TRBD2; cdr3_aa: CASSQEAGDRTGELFF; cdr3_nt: TGCGCCAGCAGCCAAGAGGCGGGGGATCGTACCGGGGAGCTGTTTTTT
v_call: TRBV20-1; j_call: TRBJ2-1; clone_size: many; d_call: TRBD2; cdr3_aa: CSARETGGRDNEQFF; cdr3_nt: TGCAGTGCTAGAGAGACGGGGGGGAGGGACAATGAGCAGTTCTTC
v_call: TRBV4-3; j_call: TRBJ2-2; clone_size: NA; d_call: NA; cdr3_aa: CASSQDRGGSTGELFF; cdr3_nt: TGCGCCAGCAGCCAAGATCGGGGAGGAAGCACCGGGGAGCTGTTTTTT
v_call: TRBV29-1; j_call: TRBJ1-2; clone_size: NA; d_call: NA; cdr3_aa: CSVERANYGYTF; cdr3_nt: TGCAGCGTTGAGAGAGCTAACTATGGCTACACCTTC
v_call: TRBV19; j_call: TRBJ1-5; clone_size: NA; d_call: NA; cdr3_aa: CASSFSENQPQHF; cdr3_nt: TGTGCCAGTAGCTTTTCCGAAAATCAGCCCCAGCATTTT
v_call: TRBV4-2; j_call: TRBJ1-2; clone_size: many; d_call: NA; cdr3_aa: CASSQELGTTYGYTF; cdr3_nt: TGTGCCAGCAGCCAAGAATTGGGCACTACCTATGGCTACACCTTC
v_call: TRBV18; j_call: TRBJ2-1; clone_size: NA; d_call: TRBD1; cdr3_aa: CASSTGQGQYNEQFF; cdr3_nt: TGTGCCAGCTCCACGGGACAGGGGCAATACAATGAGCAGTTCTTC
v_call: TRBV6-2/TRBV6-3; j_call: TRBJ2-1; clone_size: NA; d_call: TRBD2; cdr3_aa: CASGLAGEGNEQFF; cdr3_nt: TGTGCCAGCGGACTAGCGGGAGAGGGTAATGAGCAGTTCTTC
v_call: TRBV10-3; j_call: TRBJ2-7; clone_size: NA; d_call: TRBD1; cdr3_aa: CAISAGQGGYEQYF; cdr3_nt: TGTGCCATCAGTGCTGGACAGGGGGGCTACGAGCAGTACTTC
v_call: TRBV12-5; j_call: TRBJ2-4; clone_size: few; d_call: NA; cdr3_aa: CASGGVQLAKNIQYF; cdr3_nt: TGTGCTAGTGGCGGAGTTCAGCTAGCCAAAAACATTCAGTACTTC
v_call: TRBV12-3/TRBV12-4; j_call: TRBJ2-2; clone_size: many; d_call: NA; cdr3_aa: CASSVVSTGELFF; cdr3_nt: TGTGCCAGCAGTGTCGTGAGCACCGGGGAGCTGTTTTTT
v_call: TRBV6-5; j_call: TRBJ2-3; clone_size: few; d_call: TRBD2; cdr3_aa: CASSYSGTSGENTDTQYF; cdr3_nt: TGTGCCAGCAGTTACTCGGGGACTAGCGGGGAAAACACAGATACGCAGTATTTT
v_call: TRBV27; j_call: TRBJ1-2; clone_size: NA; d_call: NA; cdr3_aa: CASSPLGGYGYTF; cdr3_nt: TGTGCCAGCAGTCCCCTGGGGGGCTATGGCTACACCTTC
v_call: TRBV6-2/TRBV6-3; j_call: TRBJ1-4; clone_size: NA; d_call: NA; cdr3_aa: CASSYSSGGSTASF; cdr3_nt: TGTGCCAGCAGTTACTCGAGTGGGGGCAGCACGGCGAGTTTT
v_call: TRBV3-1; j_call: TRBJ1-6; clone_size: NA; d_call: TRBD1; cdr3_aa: CASTGGSSPLHF; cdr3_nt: TGTGCCAGCACAGGGGGCAGTTCACCCCTCCACTTT
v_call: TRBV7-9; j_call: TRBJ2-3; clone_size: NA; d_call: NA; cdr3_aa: CASSGVRGRIDTQYF; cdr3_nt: TGTGCCAGCAGCGGGGTCAGGGGGAGGATAGATACGCAGTATTTT
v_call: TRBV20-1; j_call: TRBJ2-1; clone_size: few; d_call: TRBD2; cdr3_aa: CSARDGEGHANEQFF; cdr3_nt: TGCAGTGCTAGAGATGGGGAGGGGCATGCCAATGAGCAGTTCTTC
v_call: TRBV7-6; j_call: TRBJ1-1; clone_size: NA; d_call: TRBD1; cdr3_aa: CASSFKQGAHTEAFF; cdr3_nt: TGTGCCAGCAGCTTCAAGCAGGGGGCGCACACTGAAGCTTTCTTT